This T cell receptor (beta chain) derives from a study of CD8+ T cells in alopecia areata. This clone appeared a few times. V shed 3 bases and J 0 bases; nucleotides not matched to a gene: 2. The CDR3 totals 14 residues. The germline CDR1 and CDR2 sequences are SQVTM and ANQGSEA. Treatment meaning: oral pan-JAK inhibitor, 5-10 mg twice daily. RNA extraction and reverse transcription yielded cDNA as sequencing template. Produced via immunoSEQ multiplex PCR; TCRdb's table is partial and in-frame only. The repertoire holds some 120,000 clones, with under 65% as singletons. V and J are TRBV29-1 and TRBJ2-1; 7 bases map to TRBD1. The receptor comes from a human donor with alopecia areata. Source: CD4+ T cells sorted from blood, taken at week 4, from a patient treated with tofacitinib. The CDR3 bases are TGCAGCGTTGATGGGGACAGCTCCTACAATGAGCAGTTCTTC. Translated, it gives CSVDGDSSYNEQFF.